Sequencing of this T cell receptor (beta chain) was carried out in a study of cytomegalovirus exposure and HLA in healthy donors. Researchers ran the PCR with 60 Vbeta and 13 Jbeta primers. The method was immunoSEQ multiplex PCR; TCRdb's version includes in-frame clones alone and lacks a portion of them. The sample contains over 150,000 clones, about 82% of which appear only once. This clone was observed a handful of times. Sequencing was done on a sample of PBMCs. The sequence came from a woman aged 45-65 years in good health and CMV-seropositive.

For the CDR3, the DNA is TGCAGCGTTGAAGATTTGACTAGCGGGGTTCTCGAGCAGTACTTC. Its protein is CSVEDLTSGVLEQYF. This sequence joins TRBV29-1 and TRBJ2-7; 11 nucleotides line up with TRBD2. The CDR3 covers 15 residues. Germline CDR1 and CDR2: SQVTM and ANQGSEA. The junction had 7 bases not matched to a gene; V was cut back by 0 bases and J by 6 bases.